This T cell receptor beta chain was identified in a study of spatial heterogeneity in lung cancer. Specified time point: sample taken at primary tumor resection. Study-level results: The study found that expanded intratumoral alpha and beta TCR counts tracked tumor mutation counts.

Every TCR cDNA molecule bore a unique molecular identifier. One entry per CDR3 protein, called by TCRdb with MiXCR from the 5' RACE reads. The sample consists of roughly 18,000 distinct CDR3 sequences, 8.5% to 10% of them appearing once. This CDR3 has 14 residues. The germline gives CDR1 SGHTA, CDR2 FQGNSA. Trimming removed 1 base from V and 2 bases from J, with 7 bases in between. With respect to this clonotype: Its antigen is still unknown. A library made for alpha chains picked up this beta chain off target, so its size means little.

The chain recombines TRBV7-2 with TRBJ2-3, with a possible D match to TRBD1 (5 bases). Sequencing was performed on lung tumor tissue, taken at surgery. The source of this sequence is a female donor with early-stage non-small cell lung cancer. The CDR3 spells CASSLGQPTDTQYF. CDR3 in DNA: TGTGCCAGCAGCTTAGGACAGCCCACAGATACGCAGTATTTT.